This T cell receptor beta chain was profiled in a study of blood T cells in healthy people across ages (dated by TCRdb to the mid-2010s). Broadly, across the study: In model experiments, template switching captured roughly one uniquely barcoded TCR beta cDNA molecule for every two T cells. Using deep sequencing normalized with unique cDNA molecular identifiers, the study measured how TCR beta repertoire diversity changes with age. Four age groups were formed from the donors: young (average approximately 17 years), middle-aged (around 40), aged (around 68) and long-lived (around 82). Donors of different ages were randomly distributed across sequencing lanes to avoid experimental bias. For two donors (one aged 18 to 30 and one aged 80 or older), the study analyzed two additional independent replicas of 1 million unique cDNA reads from the same blood draw. Overall study results and their limits: The percentage of naive T cells measured by flow cytometry correlated strongly with observed TCR beta diversity. Donor CMV infection status was unknown, potentially confounding age-related changes in expanded clonotypes. Observed TCR beta diversity per million T cells fell roughly linearly with age, and a significant reduction was already apparent by age around 39. Estimates of total diversity from one million sequenced T cells were regarded as lower bounds and underestimates. Conclusive comparison of naive and antigen-experienced compartments was prevented by the profiling of bulk unsorted PBMCs. Compared with the aged group, the long-lived group had more naive CD4+ T cells, fewer expanded clones and increased TCR diversity, suggesting age selection.

The donors were roughly 38 Caucasian individuals from Russia, aged roughly 6 to 95 years, who were systemically healthy. Each donor gave around 9.5 milliliters of peripheral blood, collected into EDTA-treated Vacutainer tubes. Ficoll-Paque density-gradient centrifugation was used to isolate PBMCs, with at least 7 million obtained per sample. Total RNA, at least 6 micrograms per sample, was extracted from PBMCs with Trizol reagent. For every donor, flow cytometry on a PBMC aliquot measured the percentage of naive CD45RAhigh/CD27high T cells. The protocol used for the library was 5' RACE. TCRdb records Illumina HiSeq 2500 as the sequencer. A second roughly 6 to 12 cycle PCR used a sample-barcoded 5' primer and a J-beta primer mix. Each TCR beta cDNA molecule received a unique molecular identifier from a template-switch 5' adaptor carrying 12 random nucleotides. At least 2.5 million CDR3-containing paired-end reads were obtained from each sample. The Mint cDNA synthesis kit, primed by a TRBC-specific oligonucleotide, was used to synthesize first-strand cDNA from all RNA. After uracil-DNA glycosylase treatment, a first 18-cycle PCR used universal primers M1SS and BC2_uni_R on all cDNA. In the source study's methods: Each sample was normalized by randomly selecting 1 million high-quality reads, each carrying a distinct molecular identifier. Instead of being binned into consensus sequences, reads that shared molecular identifiers were thrown out. CDR3 identification, clonotype clustering and error correction used MiTCR with a Q25 quality threshold and the strictest error-elimination algorithm. A nonparametric unseen species model using Euler transformation provided a lower-bound estimate of total TCR beta diversity. In-frame beta chains were kept once TCRdb had trimmed the public reads at Q25 with fastp and called clones with MiXCR. Rows with one shared CDR3 protein collapse into an entry with the most common genes and DNA. The V and J calls were not made by the authors but by TCRdb's processing. This sample holds hundreds of thousands of distinct CDR3 sequences; 32% were observed only once. Together, the top ten hold 15% to 17% of the sample.

V is trimmed back by 4 bases and J by 4 bases, and the junction contains 19 bases that no gene match accounts for. Including cysteine and phenylalanine, the CDR3 has 19 amino acids. CDR3 DNA is the only sequence kept; it has 57 bases, read in frame from the first base. This clonotype was seen a handful of times. This clone's antigen is unknown. The record has no base qualities; no much larger clone is one base away. The source of this sequence is a woman of 80 years or more in good health. Donor details come from another sample of the same person, matched by shared clones. The material sequenced was blood. The rearranged chain carries TRBV5-3 and TRBJ1-5; TRBD1 fits 8 bases in the junction. TRBV5-3 is designated an ORF whose function remains uncertain. Here the CDR3 is given as CARSLRDRLFNRWNQPQHF. The DNA sequence reads TGTGCCAGAAGCCTCCGGGACAGGCTTTTTAATAGATGGAATCAGCCCCAGCATTTT.